This T cell receptor (beta chain) was profiled in a study of shared clonotypes between healthy human individuals. The ends were cut back, 8 bases at V and 2 bases at J, with 9 bases in the middle. The CDR3 has 11 residues. Per germline, CDR1 DFQATT and CDR2 SNEGSKA (reference sequence). The method was immunoSEQ multiplex PCR; TCRdb's version includes in-frame clones alone and lacks a portion of them. Of roughly 650,000 clones listed, 95% to 98% are singletons. This receptor was taken from a woman in her twenties or thirties in good health. This rearrangement joins TRBV20-1 to TRBJ1-2, with a tentative D call TRBD1 (6 bases). Sequenced sample: naive CD4+ T cells sorted from blood. Subset denoted: CD45RA+ positively selected. In DNA form, the CDR3 reads TGCAGTCCCCAGGGGAACTATGGCTACACCTTC. Residues: CSPQGNYGYTF.